This TCR beta chain was retrieved from a study of shared clonotypes between healthy human individuals. Findings and caveats of the study: The sharing of approximately 5.1% of naive CD4 clonotypes was seen across a few donors.

As for this clone: The antigen remains unidentified.

Germline lookup yields CDR1 MNHEY and CDR2 SMNVEV (reference sequence). With 5 bases removed from V and 10 bases from J, the gap between germline ends came to 12 bases. The CDR3 extends over 13 amino acids. Caucasian adults residing in Nashville, Tennessee made up all the donors. At the deep level, the assay was run. Only in-frame clones appear in the TCRdb table, and some are missing; sequencing was by immunoSEQ multiplex PCR. The sample holds fewer than 350,000 clones, roughly 91% seen once. Sequences were obtained from memory CD8+ T cells sorted from blood. The subset here: CD45RO+ cells pooled with CCR7-negative TemRA cells. The chain joins TRBV27 to TRBJ1-6; D is unresolved. This receptor was taken from a man between 18 and 35 years old in good health. The CDR3 DNA reads TGTGCCAGCAGTCCCCTCGGGAGCTCACCCCTCCACTTT. Its protein is CASSPLGSSPLHF.